The clone carrying this TCR beta chain has just one count. The data belong to a study of blood T cell repertoires in COVID-19. About the study: Acute and convalescent COVID-19 specimens originated in the United States, Italy and Spain. T cells, B-cell-depleted T cells, or PBMCs provided the cDNA or gDNA that served as material.

Per the original data handling: Cell counts per sample came from amplifying reference gene primers. Assay: immunoSEQ multiplex PCR; the TCRdb copy retains only in-frame clones and omits some. D and trimming come from the DNA, and the V and J calls and clone size come from that table. The data contain tens of thousands of clones, approximately 90% of them singletons. Germline V CDR1 and CDR2: MNHEY, SMNVEV (reference sequence). This CDR3 has 16 amino acids. The V gene end was trimmed by 6 bases and the J gene end by 3 bases; junction bases not matched to a gene: 6. The receptor was derived from a man aged 25 to 40 with active or convalescent COVID-19. The sample comprised peripheral blood. The chain carries TRBV27 and TRBJ2-1; 12 nucleotides line up with TRBD2. The CDR3 loop is CASSRPGLAGYNEQFF. In nucleotides, the CDR3 is TGTGCCAGCAGCAGACCGGGACTAGCGGGCTACAATGAGCAGTTCTTC.